Following are 15 T cell receptor beta chains from one sample sequenced in a study of shared clonotypes between healthy human individuals. Assay used: immunoSEQ multiplex PCR; TCRdb lists only in-frame clones, some missing. The sample holds 2 million to 2.5 million clones, about 90% seen once. Material for sequencing was naive CD4+ T cells from PBMCs. Stated subset: CD45RA+ positively selected. The receptors were sampled from a man in his late teens or twenties in good health. Some clones in this sample may be carry-over from other donors' samples.

The rearrangement links TRBV5-1 to TRBJ2-5; D remains unclear. Germline V lookup: CDR1 SGHRS, CDR2 YFSETQ. CDR3 length equals 15 residues. V was clipped by 7 bases and J by 2 bases, with 18 bases between them. Here the CDR3 reads CASSFRTESQETQYF. CDR3 bases: TGCGCCAGCTCCTTTAGGACGGAGTCGCAAGAGACCCAGTACTTC.

V is TRBV28 and J is TRBJ2-1; 8 nucleotides line up with TRBD2. The CDR3 contains 15 residues. Per germline, CDR1 MDHEN and CDR2 SYDVKM. V dropped 6 bases and J dropped 10; count of bases not matched to a gene: 14. The DNA of the CDR3 is TGTGCCAGCAGAAGTAGCGGGGCGGATATACAGGAGCAGTTCTTC. It is translated as CASRSSGADIQEQFF.

The rearrangement uses TRBV5-1 and TRBJ2-3, with 8 positions matching TRBD2. Trimming took 1 base from V and 0 from J; bases not matched to a gene: 7. From germline, CDR1 is SGHRS and CDR2 YFSETQ. The CDR3 length is 17 residues. In DNA form, the CDR3 reads TGCGCCAGCAGCTTGATGCGCCTAGCGGGTAGCACAGATACGCAGTATTTT. Translation gives CASSLMRLAGSTDTQYF.

The gene calls are TRBV6-1 and TRBJ2-6; 8 bases are a match to TRBD1. CDR3 size: 14 residues. The V gene end was trimmed by 11 bases and the J gene end by 2 bases; junction bases not matched to a gene: 5. The V gene's germline CDR1 is MNHNS and CDR2 SASEGT. CDR3 coding DNA: TGTGCCGTAAGGGACAGGCCTGGGGCCAACGTCCTGACTTTC. The encoded protein is CAVRDRPGANVLTF.

The genes are TRBV15 and TRBJ1-3; 8 bases fit TRBD1. V dropped 5 bases and J dropped 3; count of bases not matched to a gene: 12. This CDR3 is 17 amino acids long. The V gene's germline CDR1 is LNHNV and CDR2 YYDKDF (reference sequence). CDR3: CATSSRDRPTSGNTIYF. CDR3 bases: TGTGCCACCAGCTCCCGGGACAGGCCGACTAGTGGAAACACCATATATTTT.

The chain recombines TRBV5-1 with TRBJ2-7, with 7 bases matching TRBD1. CDR1 and CDR2 from the germline V gene are SGHRS and YFSETQ. The CDR3 is 16 amino acids. V was clipped by 4 bases and J by 7 bases; unmatched bases: 17. The CDR3 bases are TGCGCCAGCAGCGACCTTAGGACGGGACAGATACGGGAGCAGTACTTC. This gives the protein CASSDLRTGQIREQYF. Complete variable domain (other parts from reference TRBV5-1 and TRBJ2-7): KAGVTQTPRYLIKTRGQQVTLSCSPISGHRSVSWYQQTPGQGLQFLFEYFSETQRNKGNFPGRFSGRQFSNSRSEMNVSTLELGDSALYLCASSDLRTGQIREQYFGPGTRLTVT.

The chain recombines TRBV29-1 with TRBJ1-2, with TRBD1 matching over 8 bases. V dropped 6 bases and J dropped 2; count of bases not matched to a gene: 5. CDR1 is SQVTM and CDR2 is ANQGSEA in the germline V gene. The CDR3 runs to 13 residues. The CDR3 region is CSVSRDRNYGYTF. CDR3 bases: TGCAGCGTGAGCCGGGACAGGAACTATGGCTACACCTTC.

The genes are TRBV5-6 and TRBJ1-1; TRBD1 might be the D (5 bases). Between the trimmed V and J ends, which lost 4 bases and 7 bases, there was a span of 17 bases. The CDR3 has 14 amino acids. CDR1 is SGHDT, CDR2 YYEEEE, per germline. The CDR3 here is CASSKGGAPVEAFF. DNA for the CDR3: TGTGCCAGCAGCAAGGGAGGGGCGCCGGTTGAAGCTTTCTTT.

The CDR3 DNA reads as TGTGCCAGCTCCCCCATCGCGACTAGCGGGAGGGCTAATACGCAGTATTTT. Translated, it gives CASSPIATSGRANTQYF. The chain recombines TRBV18 with TRBJ2-3; 14 nucleotides agree with TRBD2. Trimming removed 6 bases from V and 7 bases from J; junction bases left unmatched: 12. The CDR3 runs to 17 residues. Per the germline V gene, CDR1 is KGHSH and CDR2 is LQKENI.

The chain joins TRBV5-5 to TRBJ2-7; D is unclear. V gave up 0 bases and J gave up 4 bases, with 11 bases separating them. Germline CDR1 SGHKS, CDR2 YYEKEE (reference sequence). This CDR3 spans 14 amino acids. This CDR3 is CASSLVRTPYEQYF. As DNA, the CDR3 is TGTGCCAGCAGCTTGGTCCGCACCCCATACGAGCAGTACTTC.

The CDR3 nucleotides read TGTGCCACTACGATCCGGCGGGGGGAAAAACTGTTTTTT. It is translated as CATTIRRGEKLFF. The chain employs TRBV27 and TRBJ1-4; possibly TRBD1 for D (5 bases). Trimming shortened V by 10 bases and J by 8 bases, and 17 bases separated the two germline ends. CDR1 is MNHEY and CDR2 is SMNVEV in the germline V gene (reference sequence). This CDR3 region has 13 residues.

In DNA, the CDR3 is TGTGCCACCAGCAGCCCGGACGAGGGGGGCCTGGAGACCCAGTACTTC. It translates to CATSSPDEGGLETQYF. V gene TRBV15 combines with J gene TRBJ2-5, with D perhaps matching TRBD1 or TRBD2 (6 bases each). Looked up from germline, CDR1 is LNHNV and CDR2 is YYDKDF (reference sequence). Trimming left V 3 bases short and J 5 bases short, with 19 bases between. CDR3 length equals 16 residues. The variable domain in full, completed from reference TRBV15 and TRBJ2-5, reads DAMVIQNPRYQVTQFGKPVTLSCSQTLNHNVMYWYQQKSSQAPKLLFHYYDKDFNNEADTPDNFQSRRPNTSFCFLDIRSPGLGDTAMYLCATSSPDEGGLETQYFGPGTRLLVL.

This chain uses TRBV6-5 with TRBJ2-7; D possibly corresponds to TRBD2 (6 bases). V was trimmed by 7 bases and J by 6 bases, leaving 19 bases between them. The germline V gene has CDR1 MNHEY and CDR2 SVGAGI. The CDR3 consists of 14 residues. The CDR3 loop is CASTRDSSWGEQYF. DNA for the CDR3: TGTGCCAGCACGCGGGACTCCTCTTGGGGCGAGCAGTACTTC.

The chain employs TRBV29-1 and TRBJ1-1; no reliable D call. Germline V CDR1 and CDR2: SQVTM, ANQGSEA. Between the trimmed V and J ends, which lost 1 base and 6 bases, there was a span of 6 bases. The CDR3 is made up of 11 amino acids. The CDR3 loop reads CSVEGVAEAFF. The CDR3 nucleotides are TGCAGCGTTGAAGGAGTGGCTGAAGCTTTCTTT.

The chain links TRBV2 to TRBJ1-5; TRBD1 matches 10 bases. The CDR3 has 16 amino acids. The junction had 6 bases not matched to a gene; V was cut back by 7 bases and J by 0 bases. Germline CDR1 and CDR2: SNHLY and FYNNEI. The CDR3 nucleotides read TGTGCCAGCATTCCGGGACAGGGGTATAGCAATCAGCCCCAGCATTTT. This codes for CASIPGQGYSNQPQHF. Complete variable domain (other parts from reference TRBV2 and TRBJ1-5): EPEVTQTPSHQVTQMGQEVILRCVPISNHLYFYWYRQILGQKVEFLVSFYNNEISEKSEIFDDQFSVERPDGSNFTLKIRSTKLEDSAMYFCASIPGQGYSNQPQHFGDGTRLSIL.